The sequence of this TCR beta chain was determined in a study of T-cell memory formation after mild COVID-19. Using its own MiXCR run on the 5' RACE reads, TCRdb lists one record per CDR3 protein. The table shows around 140,000 distinct CDR3 sequences, with 19% occurring only once. This CDR3 region has 13 residues. The V and J ends lost 5 bases and 6 bases respectively, with 13 bases between them. The germline CDR1 and CDR2 sequences are SGHTA and FQGNSA. The clonotype comes from an adult woman who had mild COVID-19 (a few samples of this study predate the infection). Cell type and time point are not known. The chain links TRBV7-2 to TRBJ1-2; D may be TRBD1 (5 bases). Specimen: PBMCs or a T cell subset sorted from them (not recorded which). The CDR3 DNA is TGTGCCAGCAGCCCCTGGGGGGTGGATGGCTACACCTTC. It yields the protein CASSPWGVDGYTF.